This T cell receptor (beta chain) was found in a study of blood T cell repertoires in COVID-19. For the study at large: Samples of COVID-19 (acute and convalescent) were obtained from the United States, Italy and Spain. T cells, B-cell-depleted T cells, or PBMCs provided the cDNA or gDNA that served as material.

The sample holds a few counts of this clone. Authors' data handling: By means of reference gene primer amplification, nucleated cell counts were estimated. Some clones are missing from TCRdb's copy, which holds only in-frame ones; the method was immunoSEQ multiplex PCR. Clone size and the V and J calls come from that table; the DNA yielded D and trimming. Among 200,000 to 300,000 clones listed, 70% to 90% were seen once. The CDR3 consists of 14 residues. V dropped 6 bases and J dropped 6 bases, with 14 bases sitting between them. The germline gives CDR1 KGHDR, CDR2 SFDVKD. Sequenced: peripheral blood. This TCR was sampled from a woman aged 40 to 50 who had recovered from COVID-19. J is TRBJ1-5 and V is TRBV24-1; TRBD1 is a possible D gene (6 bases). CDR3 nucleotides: TGTGCCACCAGTCCGAGGGGGGGGACTCAGCCCCAGCATTTT. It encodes CATSPRGGTQPQHF.